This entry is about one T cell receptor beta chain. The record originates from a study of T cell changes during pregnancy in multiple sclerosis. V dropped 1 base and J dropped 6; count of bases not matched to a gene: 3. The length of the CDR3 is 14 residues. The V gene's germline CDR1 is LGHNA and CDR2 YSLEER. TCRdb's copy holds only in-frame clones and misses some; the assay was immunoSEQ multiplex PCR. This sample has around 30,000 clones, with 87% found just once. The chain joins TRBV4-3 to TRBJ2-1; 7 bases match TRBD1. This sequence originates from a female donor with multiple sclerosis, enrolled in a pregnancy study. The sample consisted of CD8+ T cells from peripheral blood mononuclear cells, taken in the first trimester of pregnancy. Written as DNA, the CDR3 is TGCGCCAGCAGCCAAGGGGACAGAGTCAATGAGCAGTTCTTC. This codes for CASSQGDRVNEQFF.